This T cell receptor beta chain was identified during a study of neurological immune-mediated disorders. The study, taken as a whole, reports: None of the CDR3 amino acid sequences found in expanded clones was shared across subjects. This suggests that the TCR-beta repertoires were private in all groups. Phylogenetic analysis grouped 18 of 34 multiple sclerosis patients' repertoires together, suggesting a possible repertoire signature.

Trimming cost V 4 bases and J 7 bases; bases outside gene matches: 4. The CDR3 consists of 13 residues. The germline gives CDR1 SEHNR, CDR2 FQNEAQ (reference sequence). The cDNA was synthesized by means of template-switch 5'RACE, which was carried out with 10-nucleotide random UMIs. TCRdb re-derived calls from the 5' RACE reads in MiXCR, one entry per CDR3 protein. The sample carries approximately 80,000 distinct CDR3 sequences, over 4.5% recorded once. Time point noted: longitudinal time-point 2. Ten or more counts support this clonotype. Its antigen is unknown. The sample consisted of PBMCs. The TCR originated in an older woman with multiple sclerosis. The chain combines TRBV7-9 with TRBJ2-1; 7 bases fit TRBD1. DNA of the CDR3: TGTGCCAGCAGCTACCAACAGGGGAATGAGCAGTTCTTC. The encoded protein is CASSYQQGNEQFF.